What follows are 30 T cell receptor beta chains derived from one specimen sequenced in a study of shared clonotypes between healthy human individuals. Sequencing used immunoSEQ multiplex PCR; TCRdb keeps in-frame clones, though not all of them. This sample has around 1,000,000 clones, with roughly 80% found just once. The sequencing input was memory CD4+ T cells from PBMCs. The subset: CD45RA-negative fraction. The receptors were gathered from a man in his late teens or twenties in good health. Some clones in this sample may be carry-over from other donors' samples.

The chain employs TRBV5-4 and TRBJ2-3, with TRBD1 matching 8 bases. The CDR3 has 15 amino acids. Per the germline V gene, CDR1 is SGHNT and CDR2 is YYREEE (reference sequence). After removal of 4 bases from V and 6 bases from J, the junction contained 10 bases not matched to a gene. CDR3 protein: CASSTGTGAPDTQYF. CDR3 nucleotides: TGTGCCAGCAGCACGGGGACAGGTGCTCCTGATACGCAGTATTTT.

This clone was counted only a few times. V gene TRBV5-4 combines with J gene TRBJ1-2; the match to TRBD1 covers 7 bases. The germline V gene has CDR1 SGHNT and CDR2 YYREEE (reference sequence). This CDR3 is 15 amino acids long. Trimming at V came to 4 bases and at J to 0 bases, leaving 6 bases not matched to a gene. CDR3 DNA: TGTGCCAGCAGCCTCGGGGACAGAGCTAACTATGGCTACACCTTC. Its translation: CASSLGDRANYGYTF.

This sequence joins TRBV6-6 and TRBJ2-1; 9 nucleotides match TRBD1. Germline CDR1 MNHNY, CDR2 SVGAGI (reference sequence). The V and J ends lost 5 bases and 6 bases, in that order; junction bases with no gene match: 8. This CDR3 comprises 15 residues. CDR3 coding DNA: TGTGCCAGCAGTACCACGGGACAGGGAGGCAATGAGCAGTTCTTC. Translating gives CASSTTGQGGNEQFF.

The chain joins TRBV7-3 to TRBJ2-7; 9 bases map to TRBD1. The germline CDR1 and CDR2 sequences are SGHTA and FQGTGA. This CDR3 comprises 17 residues. V dropped 4 bases and J dropped 5; count of bases not matched to a gene: 15. The DNA of the CDR3 is TGTGCCAGCAGCTCACCAAGATCCGGGACAGGGTACCACGAGCAGTACTTC. Protein: CASSSPRSGTGYHEQYF.

The V call is TRBV7-9, the J call TRBJ2-5, with 9 bases fitting TRBD2. CDR1 and CDR2 (germline): SEHNR, FQNEAQ (reference sequence). The J segment lost 9 bases and the V segment lost 4 bases, leaving 12 bases of the junction unmatched. This CDR3 has 15 residues. This chain's CDR3 is CASSSPGTSPSAQYF. In DNA form, the CDR3 reads TGTGCCAGCAGCTCCCCAGGGACTAGCCCCTCGGCCCAGTACTTC.

This clone was detected once. The chain is built from TRBV7-9 and TRBJ2-2; D possibly matches TRBD1 or TRBD2 (7 bases each). V lost 3 bases and J lost 4, with 18 bases in between. Germline CDR1 reads SEHNR; CDR2 reads FQNEAQ (reference sequence). The length of the CDR3 is 17 residues. The CDR3 here is CASSFHEGGGITGELFF. DNA of the CDR3: TGTGCCAGCAGCTTCCATGAGGGAGGGGGCATCACCGGGGAGCTGTTTTTT.

The rearrangement joins TRBV5-4 to TRBJ2-5; the D is unclear. Germline CDR1 SGHNT, CDR2 YYREEE (reference sequence). This CDR3 has 14 residues. V lost 1 base and J lost 0, with 7 bases in between. The CDR3 region is CASSLRQNQETQYF. The CDR3 nucleotides read TGTGCCAGCAGCTTGAGGCAGAACCAAGAGACCCAGTACTTC.

The chain recombines TRBV5-1 with TRBJ2-7; 15 bases agree with TRBD2. In germline, CDR1 is SGHRS, CDR2 YFSETQ. The CDR3 is made up of 16 amino acids. V lost 3 bases to trimming and J lost 6 bases; unmatched junction nucleotides: 7. The CDR3 sequence is CASSSGLAGGPGEQYF. The CDR3 nucleotides read TGCGCCAGCAGCTCAGGACTAGCGGGAGGGCCGGGCGAGCAGTACTTC.

Details on this clone: This same CDR3 is encoded by further DNA sequences in the sample. The V call is TRBV28, the J call TRBJ1-2; tentatively, D is TRBD1 (5 bases). Trimming stripped 3 bases from V and 5 bases from J, with 13 bases between. The CDR3 spans 14 residues. Per the germline V gene, CDR1 is MDHEN and CDR2 is SYDVKM. DNA of the CDR3: TGTGCCAGCAGTTTGGGGGGGTTGGGATATGGCTACACCTTC. Translating gives CASSLGGLGYGYTF.

This clone was seen more than once but under ten times. The chain links TRBV7-9 to TRBJ1-1, with a possible D match to TRBD1 (5 bases). CDR1 is SEHNR and CDR2 is FQNEAQ in the germline V gene (reference sequence). The CDR3 sequence is 15 residues long. The V end lost 2 bases, the J end lost 0 bases, and 10 bases lay between the germline ends. The CDR3: CASSLIQGMNTEAFF. In DNA, the CDR3 is TGTGCCAGCAGCTTAATCCAGGGCATGAACACTGAAGCTTTCTTT.

In its sample, this clone was seen a few times. This sequence joins TRBV6-5 and TRBJ1-1, with D possibly being TRBD1 (6 bases). Germline CDR1 MNHEY, CDR2 SVGAGI. V was trimmed by 0 bases and J by 1 base, leaving 12 bases between them. The CDR3 consists of 16 residues. CDR3: CASSYSLQGGNTEAFF. CDR3 DNA: TGTGCCAGCAGTTACTCGCTACAGGGAGGGAACACTGAAGCTTTCTTT.

The chain recombines TRBV9 with TRBJ2-6, with 7 bases lining up with TRBD1. The CDR3 runs 17 residues. The junction had 6 bases not matched to a gene; V was cut back by 3 bases and J by 0 bases. Germline-derived CDR1 and CDR2 are SGDLS and YYNGEE. The CDR3 sequence: CASSADRVYSGANVLTF. As DNA, the CDR3 is TGTGCCAGCAGCGCCGACAGGGTCTACTCTGGGGCCAACGTCCTGACTTTC. Using reference TRBV9 and TRBJ2-6 for the parts outside the CDR3, the full variable domain is DSGVTQTPKHLITATGQRVTLRCSPRSGDLSVYWYQQSLDQGLQFLIQYYNGEERAKGNILERFSAQQFPDLHSELNLSSLELGDSALYFCASSADRVYSGANVLTFGAGSRLTVL.

The V gene is TRBV27, the J gene TRBJ2-3, with D possibly being TRBD1 or TRBD2 (6 bases each). Trimming cost V 7 bases and J 4 bases, with 18 bases left between them. Germline-derived CDR1 and CDR2 are MNHEY and SMNVEV (reference sequence). This CDR3 region has 15 residues. The CDR3 region is CASTSGAGSPDTQYF. The CDR3 region has the DNA TGTGCCAGCACCTCGGGGGCGGGTTCTCCAGATACGCAGTATTTT.

The V and J genes are TRBV27 and TRBJ1-5, with 7 bases aligning to TRBD1. Germline V gene sequence: CDR1 MNHEY, CDR2 SMNVEV (reference sequence). V shed 2 bases, J shed 4 bases, and the junction held 5 bases outside the gene matches. CDR3 length: 15 amino acids. As DNA, the CDR3 is TGTGCCAGCAGTTTAGAGGGGGCGAGTAATCAGCCCCAGCATTTT. This gives the protein CASSLEGASNQPQHF.

This chain links TRBV7-6 with TRBJ2-1, with 7 bases identical to TRBD2. The CDR3 sequence is 15 residues long. CDR1 SGHVS and CDR2 FNYEAQ come from the germline V gene. The V gene end was trimmed by 5 bases and the J gene end by 5 bases; junction bases not matched to a gene: 9. In DNA form, the CDR3 reads TGTGCCAGCAGCGAGTTTACTGGGAGGGACAATGAGCAGTTCTTC. Its translation: CASSEFTGRDNEQFF.

A note on this clone: The sample has other DNA sequences that encode this CDR3 too. This chain connects TRBV27 to TRBJ2-3; D unclear. The CDR3 extends over 11 amino acids. V was trimmed by 3 bases and J by 7 bases, leaving 5 bases between them. Germline values: CDR1 MNHEY, CDR2 SMNVEV (reference sequence). The CDR3 DNA is TGTGCCAGCAGTTTTGGATATACGCAGTATTTT. It yields the protein CASSFGYTQYF.

The genes are TRBV29-1 and TRBJ2-1; 12 bases line up with TRBD2. Per the germline V gene, CDR1 is SQVTM and CDR2 is ANQGSEA. V lost 6 bases to trimming and J lost 6 bases; unmatched junction nucleotides: 6. The CDR3 has 14 amino acids. For the CDR3, the DNA is TGCAGCGTCCCGACTAGCGGGAGTTTCAATGAGCAGTTCTTC. Protein sequence: CSVPTSGSFNEQFF.

This chain links TRBV18 with TRBJ1-1; D might be TRBD1 (5 bases). V lost 0 bases, J lost 1 base, and 9 bases lay in between. This CDR3 comprises 15 residues. Germline V gives CDR1 KGHSH, CDR2 LQKENI. CDR3 in DNA: TGTGCCAGCTCACCACCTCAGGGTTGGAACACTGAAGCTTTCTTT. It specifies CASSPPQGWNTEAFF.

The table lists this clone with a few counts. The chain recombines TRBV12-2 with TRBJ1-2. TRBV12-2 is a recognized pseudogene. This CDR3 spans 17 amino acids. CDR3 protein: CASRRLLPLGRDYGYTF. The CDR3 bases are TGTGCAAGTCGCCGCCTCCTCCCCTTGGGACGGGACTATGGCTACACCTTC.

The rearrangement links TRBV30 to TRBJ1-1; D gene uncertain. The V end lost 2 bases, the J end lost 3 bases, and 13 bases lay between the germline ends. The CDR3 length is 14 residues. Germline values: CDR1 GTSNPN, CDR2 SVGIG (reference sequence). CDR3 DNA: TGTGCCTGGAGTATGGGTACTTTGGACACTGAAGCTTTCTTT. This sequence encodes CAWSMGTLDTEAFF. The entire variable domain, with the rest obtained from reference TRBV30 and TRBJ1-1, is as follows: SQTIHQWPATLVQPVGSPLSLECTVEGTSNPNLYWYRQAAGRGLQLLFYSVGIGQISSEVPQNLSASRPQDRQFILSSKKLLLSDSGFYLCAWSMGTLDTEAFFGQGTRLTVV.

V and J are TRBV6-6 and TRBJ2-7; 8 bases match TRBD2. Germline assignment: CDR1 MNHNY and CDR2 SVGAGI (reference sequence). The V gene end was trimmed by 0 bases and the J gene end by 4 bases; junction bases not matched to a gene: 5. This CDR3 comprises 15 residues. DNA of the CDR3: TGTGCCAGCAGTTACTCGGGGACTAGTGATTACGAGCAGTACTTC. Translating it yields CASSYSGTSDYEQYF.

The chain employs TRBV11-3 and TRBJ2-1; D gene uncertain. This CDR3 has 15 residues. Germline CDR1 SGHNT, CDR2 YENEEA. V shed 0 bases and J shed 0 bases, with 6 bases lying between them. CDR3 sequence: CASSLDSSSYNEQFF. Written as DNA, the CDR3 is TGTGCCAGCAGCTTAGACTCCAGCTCCTACAATGAGCAGTTCTTC.

V and J are TRBV7-8 and TRBJ1-4, with a possible D match to TRBD1 (6 bases). This CDR3 has 15 residues. The V gene's germline CDR1 is SGHVS and CDR2 FQNEAQ. Deletions cut 5 bases from V and 0 bases from J, with 10 bases between. The CDR3 bases are TGTGCCAGCAGCCACGGACAGACAACTAATGAAAAACTGTTTTTT. Its translation is CASSHGQTTNEKLFF.

The chain employs TRBV2 and TRBJ1-5; TRBD1 aligns across 9 bases. This CDR3 has 14 residues. Trimming at V came to 4 bases and at J to 6 bases, leaving 4 bases not matched to a gene. From germline, CDR1 is SNHLY and CDR2 FYNNEI. CDR3 amino acids: CASSGQGDFQPQHF. The CDR3 DNA reads TGTGCCAGCAGTGGACAGGGGGACTTTCAGCCCCAGCATTTT.

This clone was recorded once. This chain's CDR3 is CASSEDSRPLHF. CDR3 nucleotide sequence: TGTGCCAGCAGTGAAGATTCAAGACCCCTCCACTTT. The genes are TRBV25-1 and TRBJ1-6; D is undetermined. Trimming left V 2 bases short and J 12 bases short, with 8 bases between. The CDR3 is made up of 12 amino acids. Germline CDR1 reads MGHDK; CDR2 reads SYGVNS.

The gene calls are TRBV5-6 and TRBJ2-2; D gene unclear. There are 15 residues in the CDR3. V gave up 1 base and J gave up 5 bases, with 12 bases separating them. Germline lookup yields CDR1 SGHDT and CDR2 YYEEEE. CDR3 sequence: CASSLTWEYTGELFF. The CDR3 DNA follows: TGTGCCAGCAGCTTGACATGGGAATATACCGGGGAGCTGTTTTTT.

A word on this clone: Other nucleotide sequences from this sample produce the same CDR3. This chain joins TRBV27 and TRBJ2-5; D gene unclear. The CDR3 runs to 12 residues. CDR1 is MNHEY and CDR2 is SMNVEV in the germline V gene (reference sequence). The V end lost 5 bases, the J end lost 0 bases, and 4 bases lay between the germline ends. The CDR3 spells CASSPYQETQYF. The CDR3, as DNA: TGTGCCAGCAGTCCCTACCAAGAGACCCAGTACTTC.

The V gene is TRBV6-5, the J gene TRBJ2-7, with D unresolved. This CDR3 contains 14 residues. V lost 2 bases, J lost 0 bases, and 8 bases lay in between. Germline V CDR1 and CDR2: MNHEY, SVGAGI. CDR3 loop: CASSYAARSYEQYF. CDR3 nucleotides: TGTGCCAGCAGTTACGCCGCCCGCTCCTACGAGCAGTACTTC.

V is TRBV2 and J is TRBJ2-1, with D maybe TRBD1 (5 bases). Trimming left V 4 bases short and J 9 bases short, with 13 bases between. CDR3 length: 13 residues. The germline CDR1 and CDR2 sequences are SNHLY and FYNNEI. CDR3 region: CASSASRVPEQFF. In nucleotides, the CDR3 is TGTGCCAGCAGTGCCTCCAGGGTACCTGAGCAGTTCTTC.

The gene calls are TRBV28 and TRBJ1-4; 7 bases align to TRBD1. The V gene's germline CDR1 is MDHEN and CDR2 SYDVKM. The CDR3 is 15 amino acids. V lost 5 bases to trimming and J lost 8 bases; unmatched junction nucleotides: 11. CDR3 sequence: CASSPPGQFQEKLFF. Here the CDR3 DNA reads TGTGCCAGCAGTCCCCCGGGACAGTTTCAAGAAAAACTGTTTTTT.